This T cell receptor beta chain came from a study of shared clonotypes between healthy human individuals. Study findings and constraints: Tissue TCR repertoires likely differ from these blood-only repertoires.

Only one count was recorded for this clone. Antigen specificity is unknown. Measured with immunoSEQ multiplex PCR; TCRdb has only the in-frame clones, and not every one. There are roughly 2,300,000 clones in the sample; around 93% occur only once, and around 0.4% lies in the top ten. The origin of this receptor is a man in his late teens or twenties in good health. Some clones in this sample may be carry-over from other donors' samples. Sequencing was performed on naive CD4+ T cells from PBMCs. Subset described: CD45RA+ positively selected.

The CDR3 DNA sequence: TGTGCCAGCTCACAATCCTCAGGGAGGGAGCAGTACTTC. Amino acids: CASSQSSGREQYF. The chain carries TRBV18 and TRBJ2-7, with D possibly matching TRBD2 (6 bases). Trimming left V 4 bases short and J 7 bases short, with 14 bases between. From germline, CDR1 is KGHSH and CDR2 LQKENI. The CDR3 loop spans 13 amino acids.